The clone carrying this T cell receptor beta chain was recorded at least ten times. The CDR3 length is 12 residues. Germline V gene sequence: CDR1 KGHSH, CDR2 LQKENI. V gave up 5 bases and J gave up 8 bases, with 7 bases separating them. The data are from a study of T cells in Graves' hyperthyroidism and ophthalmopathy. About the study: Specimen type is peripheral blood, collected at initial diagnosis prior to any treatment.

Extraction of PBMCs used 8 to 10 ml of fresh peripheral blood. Amplification of TCR beta CDR3 regions used RNA as the template. TCR CDR3 regions were first amplified by RT-PCR with HTBI primers. TCRdb re-called the multiplex PCR reads through MiXCR, storing one row per CDR3 protein. The sample consists of around 300,000 distinct CDR3 sequences, 13% of them appearing once. V and J are TRBV18 and TRBJ1-6; no firm D call. Material for sequencing was blood. The TCR sequence derives from a woman between 25 and 40 years old with Graves' hyperthyroidism that later progressed to Graves' ophthalmopathy. CDR3 coding DNA: TGTGCCAGCTCATCCCAGCATTCACCCCTCCACTTT. Protein sequence: CASSSQHSPLHF.